The clone carrying this T cell receptor beta chain was seen repeatedly, ten times or more. Its antigen remains unknown. The sample originates from a study of T cells after yellow fever vaccination. Study-wide findings and caveats: Detected again after the booster were most primary-vaccination clones, at roughly 95% CD4 and 80% to 90% CD8.

MiXCR was run by TCRdb on the 5' RACE reads, yielding one entry per CDR3 protein. The sample carries under 250,000 distinct CDR3 sequences, roughly 3% recorded once. The CDR3 contains 15 residues. V shed 0 bases and J shed 8 bases, with 14 bases lying between them. Germline CDR1 and CDR2: SGHRS and YFSETQ. The sequences come from CD4+ T cells sorted from PBMCs, collected 10 days after the yellow fever booster vaccination. The chain employs TRBV5-1 and TRBJ1-4, with D uncertain. The clonotype originates from a man between 18 and 35 years old who received the YFV17D yellow fever vaccine. CDR3 sequence: CASSLARGLGEKLFF. The CDR3 DNA is TGCGCCAGCAGCTTGGCACGTGGTTTAGGGGAAAAACTGTTTTTT.